One and the same sample provided the 19 T cell receptor beta chains below, sequenced in a study of blood T cell repertoires in COVID-19 (dated by TCRdb to between 2020 and 2021). The library was obtained by the immunoSEQ multiplex PCR assay. As stored in TCRdb, this immuneACCESS dataset retains in-frame rearrangements with V and J assigned. A fraction of the clones does not appear; measured against another copy, unresolved V genes explain less than half of the discrepancy, and the remainder lacks a known reason. The sample table shows over 85,000 clones, and roughly 90% are seen once. The top ten hold 15% of the sample. Source material: peripheral blood. These receptors all stem from a male donor with acute or convalescent COVID-19.

The rearrangement links TRBV5-5 to TRBJ2-1, with 9 bases aligning to TRBD1. V shed 2 bases, J shed 5 bases, and the junction held 5 bases outside the gene matches. The CDR3 is made up of 15 amino acids. CDR1 SGHKS and CDR2 YYEKEE come from the germline V gene (reference sequence). DNA of the CDR3: TGTGCCAGCAGCTTCGGACAGGGGATCGACAATGAGCAGTTCTTC. Protein product: CASSFGQGIDNEQFF. Full variable domain (missing parts from reference TRBV5-5 and TRBJ2-1): DAGVTQSPTHLIKTRGQQVTLRCSPISGHKSVSWYQQVLGQGPQFIFQYYEKEERGRGNFPDRFSARQFPNYSSELNVNALLLGDSALYLCASSFGQGIDNEQFFGPGTRLTVL.

The rearrangement joins TRBV2 to TRBJ2-7, with 8 positions matching TRBD1. After removal of 7 bases from V and 13 bases from J, the junction contained 12 bases not matched to a gene. Germline V gene lookup returns CDR1 SNHLY and CDR2 FYNNEI. The CDR3 is made up of 12 amino acids. This CDR3 reads CASTVIRQGYYF. The CDR3 region has the DNA TGTGCCAGCACCGTCATCCGACAGGGGTATTACTTC.

The gene calls are TRBV30 and TRBJ2-5; 8 bases align to TRBD1. CDR3 length equals 14 residues. Germline values: CDR1 GTSNPN, CDR2 SVGIG (reference sequence). V dropped 0 bases and J dropped 4; count of bases not matched to a gene: 4. DNA of the CDR3: TGTGCCTGGAGTGTCTCAGGGGGCGGAGAGACCCAGTACTTC. This sequence encodes CAWSVSGGGETQYF.

CDR3 coding DNA: TGTGCCAGCAGTTTGTACAGGGGGGTGTACGAGCAGTACTTC. It encodes CASSLYRGVYEQYF. The rearrangement links TRBV6-5 to TRBJ2-7; TRBD1 matches 8 bases. The CDR3 is made up of 14 amino acids. Unmatched junction bases numbered 6, after V lost 4 bases and J lost 4 bases. Germline V gene sequence: CDR1 MNHEY, CDR2 SVGAGI.

The genes are TRBV5-1 and TRBJ1-4; D is unclear. This CDR3 comprises 12 residues. Germline V lookup: CDR1 SGHRS, CDR2 YFSETQ. The V end lost 3 bases, the J end lost 8 bases, and 8 bases lay between the germline ends. CDR3 amino acids: CASSSDGEKLFF. The CDR3, as DNA: TGCGCCAGCAGCTCCGACGGGGAAAAACTGTTTTTT.

This clone was seen once. The chain uses TRBV28 and TRBJ1-2, with D perhaps TRBD1 (5 bases). Germline lookup yields CDR1 MDHEN and CDR2 SYDVKM. Trimming pared 7 bases from V and 3 bases from J, leaving 18 bases between. The CDR3 is 15 amino acids. CDR3 region: CASNSAQGVDYGYTF. The CDR3, as DNA: TGTGCCAGCAATTCTGCCCAGGGCGTCGACTATGGCTACACCTTC.

The rearrangement uses TRBV2 and TRBJ1-4; 7 bases fit TRBD1. V dropped 2 bases and J dropped 8; count of bases not matched to a gene: 11. CDR3 size: 16 residues. The germline CDR1 and CDR2 sequences are SNHLY and FYNNEI. The chain's CDR3 is CASSEPRQGGNEKLFF. The CDR3 DNA reads as TGTGCCAGCAGTGAACCCCGCCAAGGGGGCAACGAAAAACTGTTTTTT. The full variable domain, completed using reference TRBV2 and TRBJ1-4, is EPEVTQTPSHQVTQMGQEVILRCVPISNHLYFYWYRQILGQKVEFLVSFYNNEISEKSEIFDDQFSVERPDGSNFTLKIRSTKLEDSAMYFCASSEPRQGGNEKLFFGSGTQLSVL.

The chain links TRBV6-1 to TRBJ2-7; no firm D call. The V gene lost 6 bases and the J gene lost 6 bases, with 12 bases spanning the gap. Germline CDR1 reads MNHNS; CDR2 reads SASEGT. The CDR3 has 12 amino acids. CDR3 in amino acids: CASSLRSSEQYF. DNA of the CDR3: TGTGCCAGCAGCCTCCGTAGCTCCGAGCAGTACTTC.

The rearrangement links TRBV6-1 to TRBJ1-2; a possible D gene is TRBD1 (5 bases). The CDR3 length is 15 residues. Per germline, CDR1 MNHNS and CDR2 SASEGT. The V end lost 1 base, the J end lost 4 bases, and 13 bases lay between the germline ends. CDR3 amino acids: CASSEDGGGGYGYTF. The CDR3 DNA is TGTGCCAGCAGTGAAGACGGGGGTGGTGGCTATGGCTACACCTTC.

This chain uses TRBV30 with TRBJ1-5; no reliable D call. The CDR3 is made up of 14 amino acids. Germline V CDR1 and CDR2: GTSNPN, SVGIG (reference sequence). V dropped 0 bases and J dropped 5 bases, with 11 bases sitting between them. Written as DNA, the CDR3 is TGTGCCTGGAGTGTACCGGGGTATGATCAGCCCCAGCATTTT. Encoded protein: CAWSVPGYDQPQHF.

The chain carries TRBV27 and TRBJ2-7; 7 bases map to TRBD1. This CDR3 has 15 amino acids. Per the germline V gene, CDR1 is MNHEY and CDR2 is SMNVEV (reference sequence). The V gene end was trimmed by 6 bases and the J gene end by 1 base; junction bases not matched to a gene: 9. In DNA, the CDR3 is TGTGCCAGCAGACCGGGACAGACTAATTCCTACGAGCAGTACTTC. Encoded protein: CASRPGQTNSYEQYF.

This clone was observed once. The V call is TRBV6-5, the J call TRBJ1-6; TRBD1 is a possible D gene (5 bases). The CDR3 contains 13 residues. Trimming shortened V by 7 bases and J by 7 bases, and 11 bases separated the two germline ends. Looked up from germline, CDR1 is MNHEY and CDR2 is SVGAGI. The CDR3 nucleotides read TGTGCCAGCAAGGGGATTCTAAATTCACCCCTCCACTTT. Residues: CASKGILNSPLHF.

The V gene is TRBV19, the J gene TRBJ1-4, with TRBD1 matching over 7 bases. This CDR3 has 15 amino acids. Germline V gene data show CDR1 as LNHDA and CDR2 as SQIVND (reference sequence). The trim removed 7 bases at V and 3 bases at J, leaving 8 bases unmatched. In DNA, the CDR3 is TGTGCCAGTACCCCTATGAGGGGGCCTAATGAAAAACTGTTTTTT. It specifies CASTPMRGPNEKLFF.

The V gene is TRBV19, the J gene TRBJ2-7; D is perhaps TRBD2 (6 bases). Germline CDR1 reads LNHDA; CDR2 reads SQIVND (reference sequence). This CDR3 is 15 amino acids long. V was shortened by 5 bases and J by 0 bases, with 14 bases between the two germline ends. For the CDR3, the DNA is TGTGCCAGTAGTGCCTACCCCGGGAGCTCCTACGAGCAGTACTTC. Translation gives CASSAYPGSSYEQYF.

This chain connects TRBV7-2 to TRBJ1-2; no definite D call. Germline CDR1 is SGHTA and CDR2 is FQGNSA. There are 17 residues in the CDR3. The V end lost 7 bases, the J end lost 2 bases, and 23 bases lay between the germline ends. As DNA, the CDR3 is TGTGCCAGCACCTCCCCCGGGAAGGGTGGCGACAACTATGGCTACACCTTC. Protein sequence: CASTSPGKGGDNYGYTF.

A note on this clone: It is unclear where the CDR3 begins or ends on the DNA, so no DNA is shown, and the CDR3 is as TCRdb lists it. The chain is built from TRBV7-9 and TRBJ2-2; the table gives TRBD2 as D, unverified against the DNA. A total of 18 residues make up the CDR3, ends included. CDR1 is SEHNR and CDR2 is FQNEAQ in the germline V gene (reference sequence). The CDR3 spells CASSLATQKLFGAGELFF.

This clone was recorded a few times. The junction does not match germline at one end; this may be a read error. V usage is TRBV7-7 and J usage is TRBJ2-5; the match to TRBD1 covers 8 bases. Per the germline V gene, CDR1 is SSHAT and CDR2 is FNYEAQ (reference sequence). The CDR3 loop spans 15 amino acids. The CDR3 sequence is CASSLTGGQGETQYF. CDR3 DNA: TGTGCTAGCAGCTTAACAGGGGGTCAGGGAGAGACCCAGTACTTC.

The rearrangement links TRBV5-1 to TRBJ2-2, with 7 nucleotides matching TRBD1. CDR3 size: 13 residues. J gave up 6 bases and V 2 bases, and 1 base lay outside the gene matches. Germline CDR1 is SGHRS and CDR2 is YFSETQ. The CDR3 loop reads CASSFQGAGELFF. In nucleotides, the CDR3 is TGCGCCAGCAGCTTCCAGGGGGCCGGGGAGCTGTTTTTT.

The chain carries TRBV21-1 and TRBJ2-3; the table's D call of TRBD1 was not tested on the DNA. TRBV21-1 corresponds to a pseudogene. This CDR3 comprises 16 residues. CDR3: CASSKARRGESDTQYF. The CDR3 region has the DNA TGTGCCAGCAGCAAAGCCCGCAGGGGTGAATCGGATACGCAGTATTTT.